Listed here are 22 T cell receptor beta chains from one sample, sequenced in a study of blood T cell repertoires in COVID-19. TCRdb's table, derived via immunoSEQ multiplex PCR, lists solely in-frame clones and lacks some. The data contain 35,000 or so clones, 75% to 95% of them singletons. The specimen was peripheral blood. The origin of the receptors is a human donor in a cohort sampled during active COVID-19.

This chain uses TRBV30 with TRBJ1-5; the match to TRBD1 covers 11 bases. The germline CDR1 and CDR2 sequences are GTSNPN and SVGIG (reference sequence). The CDR3 is made up of 18 amino acids. V lost 0 bases, J lost 0 bases, and 7 bases stayed unmatched. CDR3 loop: CAWSVGTGGIYSNQPQHF. DNA of the CDR3: TGTGCCTGGAGTGTAGGGACAGGGGGTATATATAGCAATCAGCCCCAGCATTTT.

The chain joins TRBV19 to TRBJ1-5; D not certain. This CDR3 region has 15 residues. V was cut by 4 bases and J by 0 bases, with 10 bases left in between. The germline CDR1 and CDR2 sequences are LNHDA and SQIVND (reference sequence). The CDR3 is CASSSGPYSNQPQHF. CDR3 sequence (DNA): TGTGCCAGTAGTAGTGGCCCTTATAGCAATCAGCCCCAGCATTTT.

The V gene is TRBV5-1, the J gene TRBJ2-3; perhaps TRBD2 as D (6 bases). Germline assignment: CDR1 SGHRS and CDR2 YFSETQ. This CDR3 is 12 amino acids long. V gave up 4 bases and J gave up 4 bases, with 7 bases separating them. The CDR3 DNA follows: TGCGCCAGCAGCAGCGGGTCAGATACGCAGTATTTT. Its protein is CASSSGSDTQYF.

The genes are TRBV5-4 and TRBJ1-6; unclear D gene. V lost 2 bases, J lost 0 bases, and 6 bases lay in between. The CDR3 covers 15 residues. Germline V CDR1 and CDR2: SGHNT, YYREEE (reference sequence). The CDR3 DNA is TGTGCCAGCAGCTTTGAGAGCTCCTATAATTCACCCCTCCACTTT. This translates into CASSFESSYNSPLHF.

This clone has a single count. The rearrangement joins TRBV7-2 to TRBJ1-5; D not resolved. The CDR3 length is 15 residues. The germline V gene has CDR1 SGHTA and CDR2 FQGNSA. The ends were cut back, 3 bases at V and 1 base at J, with 10 bases in the middle. The CDR3 nucleotides read TGTGCCAGCAGCTTGAAGCCCGGGAGCAATCAGCCCCAGCATTTT. This gives the protein CASSLKPGSNQPQHF.

In its sample, this clone was seen once. The chain links TRBV11-2 to TRBJ2-5; 7 positions match TRBD1. V gave up 0 bases and J gave up 4 bases; unmatched junction bases: 2. The germline V gene encodes CDR1 SGHAT and CDR2 FQNNGV. This CDR3 spans 14 amino acids. The CDR3 region has the DNA TGTGCCAGCAGCTTAGATCCAGGGGGAGAGACCCAGTACTTC. Translated, it gives CASSLDPGGETQYF.

The chain employs TRBV10-2 and TRBJ2-1; D may be TRBD1 (7 bases). Germline loops: CDR1 WSHSY, CDR2 SAAADI. The CDR3 totals 15 residues. Deletions cut 5 bases from V and 3 bases from J, with 14 bases between. CDR3 sequence reads: CASSYRGGVYNEQFF. In nucleotides, the CDR3 is TGCGCCAGCAGTTACAGGGGAGGCGTCTACAATGAGCAGTTCTTC.

The V and J genes are TRBV7-2 and TRBJ2-7, with TRBD1 as a possible D gene (5 bases). The CDR3 has 15 residues. V was pared by 5 bases and J by 0 bases, with 14 bases between. Germline CDR1 and CDR2: SGHTA and FQGNSA. The CDR3 loop is CASSPQGALSYEQYF. DNA for the CDR3: TGTGCCAGCAGCCCCCAGGGTGCCCTCTCCTACGAGCAGTACTTC.

V is TRBV7-2 and J is TRBJ2-3, with D tentatively TRBD2 (6 bases). Trimming cost V 3 bases and J 1 base, with 8 bases left between them. This CDR3 comprises 14 residues. Germline CDR1 is SGHTA and CDR2 is FQGNSA. The CDR3 is CASSFQRGTDTQYF. Written as DNA, the CDR3 is TGTGCCAGCAGCTTTCAGCGGGGCACAGATACGCAGTATTTT.

This rearrangement joins TRBV7-9 to TRBJ1-5; D is possibly TRBD1 (5 bases). V shed 3 bases and J shed 6 bases, with 12 bases lying between them. In germline, CDR1 is SEHNR, CDR2 FQNEAQ (reference sequence). The CDR3 covers 14 residues. The CDR3: CASSLAHGGQPQHF. Written as DNA, the CDR3 is TGTGCCAGCAGCTTGGCTCACGGGGGTCAGCCCCAGCATTTT. The full variable domain, its missing parts supplied by reference TRBV7-9 and TRBJ1-5, is DTGVSQNPRHKITKRGQNVTFRCDPISEHNRLYWYRQTLGQGPEFLTYFQNEAQLEKSRLLSDRFSAERPKGSFSTLEIQRTEQGDSAMYLCASSLAHGGQPQHFGDGTRLSIL.

This clone was seen once. This rearrangement joins TRBV12-5 to TRBJ2-3, with 9 bases aligning to TRBD1. After removal of 1 base from V and 2 bases from J, the junction contained 16 bases not matched to a gene. This CDR3 has 20 amino acids. Germline CDR1 reads LGHNT; CDR2 reads FRNRAP. In DNA, the CDR3 is TGTGCTAGTGGTTTGGCATACGGGACAGGGTCATTGTTGGACACAGATACGCAGTATTTT. Translation gives CASGLAYGTGSLLDTDTQYF.

V gene TRBV24-1 combines with J gene TRBJ2-7; D might be TRBD2 (6 bases). CDR1 and CDR2 from the germline V gene are KGHDR and SFDVKD. The CDR3 length is 17 residues. The V and J ends lost 3 bases and 3 bases respectively, with 20 bases between them. The CDR3 loop is CATSDGGTGTRGYEQYF. Written as DNA, the CDR3 is TGTGCCACCAGTGATGGGGGAACCGGGACTCGAGGCTACGAGCAGTACTTC.

This clone was seen once. The V call is TRBV28, the J call TRBJ2-1; no reliable D call. The CDR3 is 14 residues long. Per germline, CDR1 MDHEN and CDR2 SYDVKM. Deletions cut 3 bases from V and 5 bases from J, with 11 bases between. CDR3 amino acids: CASSLYGSDNEQFF. CDR3 nucleotides: TGTGCCAGCAGTTTGTACGGAAGCGACAATGAGCAGTTCTTC.

The chain has TRBV28 and TRBJ2-4; tentative D call: TRBD1 (5 bases). The V end lost 4 bases, the J end lost 3 bases, and 13 bases lay between the germline ends. Per the germline V gene, CDR1 is MDHEN and CDR2 is SYDVKM. There are 15 residues in the CDR3. CDR3: CASSSDILGKNIQYF. The DNA for the CDR3 is TGTGCCAGCAGTTCGGACATTTTGGGCAAAAACATTCAGTACTTC.

The chain recombines TRBV5-1 with TRBJ2-3, with D unclear. The CDR3 has 13 amino acids. V lost 8 bases and J lost 3, with 13 bases in between. The germline CDR1 and CDR2 sequences are SGHRS and YFSETQ. CDR3 region: CASAKLPTDTQYF. CDR3 bases: TGCGCCAGTGCAAAGCTTCCGACAGATACGCAGTATTTT.

This clone occurred once. The chain couples TRBV18 to TRBJ1-2; no reliable D call. The CDR3 spans 15 residues. V dropped 2 bases and J dropped 8 bases, with 18 bases sitting between them. The germline CDR1 and CDR2 sequences are KGHSH and LQKENI. This CDR3 is CASSPGGGRSVGYTF. The CDR3 DNA reads TGTGCCAGCTCACCAGGAGGAGGCAGGTCCGTGGGCTACACCTTC.

The rearrangement uses TRBV7-2 and TRBJ2-7; 7 nucleotides line up with TRBD1. CDR3 length equals 15 residues. Unmatched junction bases numbered 6, after V lost 1 base and J lost 3 bases. Germline lookup yields CDR1 SGHTA and CDR2 FQGNSA. CDR3 region: CASSLEGAGHYEQYF. CDR3 nucleotide sequence: TGTGCCAGCAGCTTAGAGGGGGCAGGCCACTACGAGCAGTACTTC.

The V gene is TRBV5-1, the J gene TRBJ2-2, with 7 bases fitting TRBD1. J lost 0 bases, V lost 3 bases, and 2 bases had no gene match. This CDR3 comprises 15 residues. Germline V lookup: CDR1 SGHRS, CDR2 YFSETQ. Written as DNA, the CDR3 is TGCGCCAGCAGCTCGACAGGGACGAACACCGGGGAGCTGTTTTTT. This translates into CASSSTGTNTGELFF.

This chain links TRBV27 with TRBJ2-1, with 11 bases aligning to TRBD2. The CDR3 spans 17 residues. In germline, CDR1 is MNHEY, CDR2 SMNVEV (reference sequence). The V gene end was trimmed by 6 bases and the J gene end by 1 base; junction bases not matched to a gene: 8. CDR3 DNA: TGTGCCAGCAGGCTTAGCGGGAGGGCCCGTTCCTACAATGAGCAGTTCTTC. Translation: CASRLSGRARSYNEQFF.

This rearrangement joins TRBV28 to TRBJ1-2, with D perhaps matching TRBD1 (6 bases). Germline V lookup: CDR1 MDHEN, CDR2 SYDVKM. With 6 bases removed from V and 6 bases from J, the gap between germline ends came to 14 bases. The CDR3 spans 13 residues. CDR3 nucleotide sequence: TGTGCCAGCAGGTCTCAGGGGCATCATGGCTACACCTTC. Translation gives CASRSQGHHGYTF.

This chain connects TRBV11-2 to TRBJ2-5; 8 bases align to TRBD2. Looked up from germline, CDR1 is SGHAT and CDR2 is FQNNGV. The ends lost 5 bases at V and 2 bases at J; junction bases unmatched: 10. This CDR3 region has 16 residues. DNA of the CDR3: TGTGCCAGCAGCCGCTGGACTAGCCGGCGGCAAGAGACCCAGTACTTC. Translating gives CASSRWTSRRQETQYF. Variable domain in full (rest from reference TRBV11-2 and TRBJ2-5): EAGVAQSPRYKIIEKRQSVAFWCNPISGHATLYWYQQILGQGPKLLIQFQNNGVVDDSQLPKDRFSAERLKGVDSTLKIQPAKLEDSAVYLCASSRWTSRRQETQYFGPGTRLLVL.

The genes are TRBV3-1 (or the pseudogene TRBV3-2) and TRBJ1-6, with D maybe TRBD1 (6 bases). Germline V gene lookup returns CDR1 LGHDT and CDR2 YNNKEL (reference sequence). V lost 1 base and J 10 bases, leaving 14 bases between the germline ends. The CDR3 sequence is 15 residues long. CDR3 loop: CASSQGEGVRSPLHF. DNA for the CDR3: TGTGCCAGCAGCCAAGGGGAGGGGGTTCGCTCACCCCTCCACTTT.